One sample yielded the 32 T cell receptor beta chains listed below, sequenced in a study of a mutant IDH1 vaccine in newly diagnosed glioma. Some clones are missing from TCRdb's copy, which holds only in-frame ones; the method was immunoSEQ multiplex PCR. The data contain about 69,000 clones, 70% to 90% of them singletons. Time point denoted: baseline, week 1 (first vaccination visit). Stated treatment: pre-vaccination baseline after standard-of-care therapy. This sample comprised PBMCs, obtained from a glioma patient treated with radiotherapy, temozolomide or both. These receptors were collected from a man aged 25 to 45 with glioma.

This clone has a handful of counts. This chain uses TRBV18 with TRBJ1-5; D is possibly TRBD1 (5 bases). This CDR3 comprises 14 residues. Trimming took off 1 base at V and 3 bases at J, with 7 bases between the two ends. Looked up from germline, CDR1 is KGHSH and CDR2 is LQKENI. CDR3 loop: CASSPQGSNQPQHF. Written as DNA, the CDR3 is TGTGCCAGCTCACCACAGGGGTCCAATCAGCCCCAGCATTTT.

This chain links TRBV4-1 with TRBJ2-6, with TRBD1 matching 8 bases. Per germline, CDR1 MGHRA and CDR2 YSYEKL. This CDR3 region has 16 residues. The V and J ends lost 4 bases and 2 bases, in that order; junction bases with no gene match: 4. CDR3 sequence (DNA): TGCGCCAGCAGCCTTGACAGGGGCGCTGGGGCCAACGTCCTGACTTTC. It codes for CASSLDRGAGANVLTF.

The CDR3 reads CASSLEELTPVTGELFF. CDR3 nucleotide sequence: TGTGCCAGCAGCTTAGAGGAATTGACACCGGTTACCGGGGAGCTGTTTTTT. V gene TRBV11-2 combines with J gene TRBJ2-2; no clear D gene. Germline V gene data show CDR1 as SGHAT and CDR2 as FQNNGV. V lost 0 bases and J 5 bases, leaving 16 bases between the germline ends. This CDR3 comprises 17 residues.

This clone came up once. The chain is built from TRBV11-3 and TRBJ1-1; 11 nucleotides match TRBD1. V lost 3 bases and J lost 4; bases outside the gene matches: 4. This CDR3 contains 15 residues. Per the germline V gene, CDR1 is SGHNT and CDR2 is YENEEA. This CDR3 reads CASSFSGTGGTEAFF. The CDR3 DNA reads TGTGCCAGCAGCTTCTCCGGGACAGGGGGCACTGAAGCTTTCTTT.

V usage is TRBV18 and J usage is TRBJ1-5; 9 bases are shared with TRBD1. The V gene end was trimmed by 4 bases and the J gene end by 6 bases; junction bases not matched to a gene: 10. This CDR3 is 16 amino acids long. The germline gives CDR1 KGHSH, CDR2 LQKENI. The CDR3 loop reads CASSQGTGRAGQPQHF. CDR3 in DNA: TGTGCCAGCTCACAAGGGACAGGGCGGGCCGGTCAGCCCCAGCATTTT.

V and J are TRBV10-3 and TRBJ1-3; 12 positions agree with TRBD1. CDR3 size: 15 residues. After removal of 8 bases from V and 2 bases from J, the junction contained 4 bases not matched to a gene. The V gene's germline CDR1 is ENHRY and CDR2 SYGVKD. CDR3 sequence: CAIGGQGAPGNTIYF. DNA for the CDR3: TGTGCCATCGGGGGACAGGGGGCGCCTGGAAACACCATATATTTT.

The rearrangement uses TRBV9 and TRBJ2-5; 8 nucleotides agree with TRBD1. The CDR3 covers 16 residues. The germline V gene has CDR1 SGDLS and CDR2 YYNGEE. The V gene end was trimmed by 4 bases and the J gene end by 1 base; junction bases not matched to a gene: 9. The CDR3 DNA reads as TGTGCCAGCAGCTTAAGAGGACAGGGCGGCCAAGAGACCCAGTACTTC. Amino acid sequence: CASSLRGQGGQETQYF.

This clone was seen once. The CDR3 bases are TGTGCCAGCAGTGAACCTGGACCGTCGAGAGGCTACACCTTC. It translates to CASSEPGPSRGYTF. The chain recombines TRBV25-1 with TRBJ1-2; no firm D call. Germline V lookup: CDR1 MGHDK, CDR2 SYGVNS. V shed 2 bases and J shed 8 bases, with 15 bases lying between them. The CDR3 loop spans 14 amino acids.

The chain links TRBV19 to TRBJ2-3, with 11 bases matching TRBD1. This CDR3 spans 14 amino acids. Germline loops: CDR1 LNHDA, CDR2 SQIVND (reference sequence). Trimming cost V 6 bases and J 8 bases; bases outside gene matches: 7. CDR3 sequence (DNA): TGTGCCAGTAGAGGGACAGGGGGAGGACTTACGCAGTATTTT. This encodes CASRGTGGGLTQYF.

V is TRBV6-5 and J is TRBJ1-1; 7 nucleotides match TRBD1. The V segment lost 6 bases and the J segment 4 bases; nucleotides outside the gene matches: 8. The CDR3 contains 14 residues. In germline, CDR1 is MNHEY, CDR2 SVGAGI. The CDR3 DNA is TGTGCCAGCAGACAACAGCACAGGGGCACTGAAGCTTTCTTT. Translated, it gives CASRQQHRGTEAFF.

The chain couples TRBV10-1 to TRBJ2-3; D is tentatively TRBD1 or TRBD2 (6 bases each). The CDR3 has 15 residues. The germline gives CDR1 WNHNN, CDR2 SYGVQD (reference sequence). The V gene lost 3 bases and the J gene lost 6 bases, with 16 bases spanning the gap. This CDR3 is CASSDVSGARDTQYF. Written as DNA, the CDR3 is TGCGCCAGCAGTGATGTGTCGGGGGCGAGGGATACGCAGTATTTT.

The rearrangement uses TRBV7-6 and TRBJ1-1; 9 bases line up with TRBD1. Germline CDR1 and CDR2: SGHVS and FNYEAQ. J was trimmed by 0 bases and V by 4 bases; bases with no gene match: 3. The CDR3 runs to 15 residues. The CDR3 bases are TGTGCCAGCAGCTCGGGACAGGGTTTGAACACTGAAGCTTTCTTT. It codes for CASSSGQGLNTEAFF. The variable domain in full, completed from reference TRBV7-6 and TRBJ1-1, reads GAGVSQSPRYKVTKRGQDVALRCDPISGHVSLYWYRQALGQGPEFLTYFNYEAQQDKSGLPNDRFSAERPEGSISTLTIQRTEQRDSAMYRCASSSGQGLNTEAFFGQGTRLTVV.

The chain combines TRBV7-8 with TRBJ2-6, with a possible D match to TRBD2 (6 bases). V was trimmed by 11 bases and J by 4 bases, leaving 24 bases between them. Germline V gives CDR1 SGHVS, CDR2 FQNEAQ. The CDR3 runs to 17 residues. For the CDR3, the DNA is TGTGCCTCGACGGGGCCGGGGTCCGCGGGAGGGGCCAACGTCCTGACTTTC. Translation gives CASTGPGSAGGANVLTF.

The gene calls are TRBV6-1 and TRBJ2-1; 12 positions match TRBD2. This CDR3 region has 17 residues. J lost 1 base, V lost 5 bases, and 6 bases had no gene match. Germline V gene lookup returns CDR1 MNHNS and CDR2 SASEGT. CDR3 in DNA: TGTGCCAGCAGTCAAGGGACTAGCGGGTTATCCTACAATGAGCAGTTCTTC. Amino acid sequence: CASSQGTSGLSYNEQFF.

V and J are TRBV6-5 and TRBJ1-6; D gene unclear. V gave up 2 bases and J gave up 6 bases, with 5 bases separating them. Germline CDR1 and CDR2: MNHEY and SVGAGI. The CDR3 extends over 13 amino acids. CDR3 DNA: TGTGCCAGCAGTTACGAGGGTAATTCACCCCTCCACTTT. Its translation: CASSYEGNSPLHF.

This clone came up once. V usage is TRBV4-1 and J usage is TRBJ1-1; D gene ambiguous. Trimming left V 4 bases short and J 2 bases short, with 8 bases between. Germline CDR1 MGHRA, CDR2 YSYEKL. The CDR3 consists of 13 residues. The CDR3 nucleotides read TGCGCCAGCAGCCGACCAAGAAACACTGAAGCTTTCTTT. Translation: CASSRPRNTEAFF.

CDR3 nucleotides: TGTGCCAGCAGCTTAGCCCTGATGCATGGCTACACCTTC. This gives the protein CASSLALMHGYTF. The rearrangement uses TRBV7-9 and TRBJ1-2, with D uncertain. CDR1 is SEHNR and CDR2 is FQNEAQ in the germline V gene (reference sequence). The CDR3 has 13 amino acids. The V end was cut by 0 bases, the J end by 6 bases, with 8 bases between.

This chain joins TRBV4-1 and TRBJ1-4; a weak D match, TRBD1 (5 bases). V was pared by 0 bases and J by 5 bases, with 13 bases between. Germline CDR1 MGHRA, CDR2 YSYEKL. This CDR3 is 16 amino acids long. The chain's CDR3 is CASSQDPRARNEKLFF. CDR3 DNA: TGCGCCAGCAGCCAAGATCCCAGGGCACGGAATGAAAAACTGTTTTTT.

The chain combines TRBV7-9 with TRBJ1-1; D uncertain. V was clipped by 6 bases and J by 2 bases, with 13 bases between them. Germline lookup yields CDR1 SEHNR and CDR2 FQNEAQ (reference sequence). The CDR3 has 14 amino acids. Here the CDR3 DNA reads TGTGCCAGCAGAAGAGATACAGATAACACTGAAGCTTTCTTT. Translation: CASRRDTDNTEAFF.

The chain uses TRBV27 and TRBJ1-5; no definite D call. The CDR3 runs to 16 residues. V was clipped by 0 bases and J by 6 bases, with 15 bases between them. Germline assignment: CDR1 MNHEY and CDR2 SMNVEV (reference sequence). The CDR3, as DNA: TGTGCCAGCAGTTTATCGATGGGCCCCGGCCGTCAGCCCCAGCATTTT. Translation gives CASSLSMGPGRQPQHF.

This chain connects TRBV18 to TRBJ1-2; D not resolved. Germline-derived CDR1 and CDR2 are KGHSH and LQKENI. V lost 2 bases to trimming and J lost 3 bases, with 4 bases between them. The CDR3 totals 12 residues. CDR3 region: CASSPGDYGYTF. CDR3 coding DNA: TGTGCCAGCTCACCAGGGGACTATGGCTACACCTTC.

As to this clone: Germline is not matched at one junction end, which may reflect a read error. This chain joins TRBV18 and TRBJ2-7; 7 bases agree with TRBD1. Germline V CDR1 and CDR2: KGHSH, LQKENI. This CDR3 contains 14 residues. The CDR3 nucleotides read TGTGCCAGCTCACCCGACAGGGATTCCTACGAGCAGCACTTC. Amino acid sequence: CASSPDRDSYEQHF.

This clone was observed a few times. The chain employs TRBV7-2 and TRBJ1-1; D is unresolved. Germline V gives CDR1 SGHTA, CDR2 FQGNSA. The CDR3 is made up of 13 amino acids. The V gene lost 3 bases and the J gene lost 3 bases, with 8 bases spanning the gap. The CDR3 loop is CASSFGRYTEAFF. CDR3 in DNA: TGTGCCAGCAGCTTTGGCCGCTACACTGAAGCTTTCTTT. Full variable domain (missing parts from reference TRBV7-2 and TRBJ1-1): GAGVSQSPSNKVTEKGKDVELRCDPISGHTALYWYRQSLGQGLEFLIYFQGNSAPDKSGLPSDRFSAERTGGSVSTLTIQRTQQEDSAVYLCASSFGRYTEAFFGQGTRLTVV.

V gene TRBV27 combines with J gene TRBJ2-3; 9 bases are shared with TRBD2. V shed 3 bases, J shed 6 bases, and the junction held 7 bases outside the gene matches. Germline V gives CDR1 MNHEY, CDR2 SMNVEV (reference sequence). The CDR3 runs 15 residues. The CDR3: CASSFRALAGDTQYF. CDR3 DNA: TGTGCCAGCAGTTTTCGGGCGCTAGCGGGGGATACGCAGTATTTT.

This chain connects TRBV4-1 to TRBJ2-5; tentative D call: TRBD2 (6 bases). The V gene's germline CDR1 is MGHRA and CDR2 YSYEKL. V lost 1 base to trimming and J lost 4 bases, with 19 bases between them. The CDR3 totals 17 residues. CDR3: CASSQAPYWVGGETQYF. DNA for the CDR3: TGCGCCAGCAGCCAAGCCCCGTACTGGGTGGGAGGAGAGACCCAGTACTTC.

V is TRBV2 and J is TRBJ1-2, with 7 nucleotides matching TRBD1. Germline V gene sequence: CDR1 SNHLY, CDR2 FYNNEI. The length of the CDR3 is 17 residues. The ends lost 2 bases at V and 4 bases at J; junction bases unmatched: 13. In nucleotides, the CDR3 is TGTGCCAGCAGTGAATTTTTGTCGAGGGGGCTTATCTATGGCTACACCTTC. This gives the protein CASSEFLSRGLIYGYTF.

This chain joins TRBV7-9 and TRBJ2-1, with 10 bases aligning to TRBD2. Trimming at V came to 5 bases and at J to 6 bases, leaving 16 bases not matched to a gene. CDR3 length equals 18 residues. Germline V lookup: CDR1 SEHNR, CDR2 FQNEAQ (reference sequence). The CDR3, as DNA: TGTGCCAGCAGCCCACACCTGGGTGAAGCGGGGGGGCTCAATGAGCAGTTCTTC. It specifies CASSPHLGEAGGLNEQFF. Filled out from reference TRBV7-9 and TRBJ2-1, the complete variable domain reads DTGVSQNPRHKITKRGQNVTFRCDPISEHNRLYWYRQTLGQGPEFLTYFQNEAQLEKSRLLSDRFSAERPKGSFSTLEIQRTEQGDSAMYLCASSPHLGEAGGLNEQFFGPGTRLTVL.

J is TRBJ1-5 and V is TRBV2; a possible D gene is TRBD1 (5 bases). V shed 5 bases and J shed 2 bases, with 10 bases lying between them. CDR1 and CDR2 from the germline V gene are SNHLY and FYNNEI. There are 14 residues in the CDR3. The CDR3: CASSSWGGNQPQHF. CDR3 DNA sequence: TGTGCCAGCAGTTCCTGGGGGGGCAATCAGCCCCAGCATTTT.

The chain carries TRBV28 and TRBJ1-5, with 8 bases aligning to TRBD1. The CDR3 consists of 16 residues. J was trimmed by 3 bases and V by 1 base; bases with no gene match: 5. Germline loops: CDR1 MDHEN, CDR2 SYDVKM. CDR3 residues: CASSLFRTGPNQPQHF. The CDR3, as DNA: TGTGCCAGCAGTTTATTCCGGACAGGGCCCAATCAGCCCCAGCATTTT.

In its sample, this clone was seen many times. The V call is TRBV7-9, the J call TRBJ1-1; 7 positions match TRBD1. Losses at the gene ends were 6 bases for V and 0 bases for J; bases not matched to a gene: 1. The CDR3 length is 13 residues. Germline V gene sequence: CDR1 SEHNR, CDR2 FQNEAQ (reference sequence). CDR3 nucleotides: TGTGCCAGCAGAGGGACAGTGAACACTGAAGCTTTCTTT. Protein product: CASRGTVNTEAFF.

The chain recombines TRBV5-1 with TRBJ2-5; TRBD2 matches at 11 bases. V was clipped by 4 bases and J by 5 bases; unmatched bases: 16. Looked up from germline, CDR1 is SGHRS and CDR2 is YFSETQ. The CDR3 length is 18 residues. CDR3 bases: TGCGCCAGCAGCCCCATAGGAGTAGCGGGGGGGCAGCGGGAGACCCAGTACTTC. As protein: CASSPIGVAGGQRETQYF. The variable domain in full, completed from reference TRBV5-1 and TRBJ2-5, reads KAGVTQTPRYLIKTRGQQVTLSCSPISGHRSVSWYQQTPGQGLQFLFEYFSETQRNKGNFPGRFSGRQFSNSRSEMNVSTLELGDSALYLCASSPIGVAGGQRETQYFGPGTRLLVL.

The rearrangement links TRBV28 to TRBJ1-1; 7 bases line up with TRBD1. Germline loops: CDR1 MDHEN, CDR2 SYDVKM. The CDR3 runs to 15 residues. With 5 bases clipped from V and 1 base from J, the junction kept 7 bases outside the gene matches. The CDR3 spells CASSEATGKNTEAFF. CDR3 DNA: TGTGCCAGCAGTGAGGCGACAGGGAAGAACACTGAAGCTTTCTTT.